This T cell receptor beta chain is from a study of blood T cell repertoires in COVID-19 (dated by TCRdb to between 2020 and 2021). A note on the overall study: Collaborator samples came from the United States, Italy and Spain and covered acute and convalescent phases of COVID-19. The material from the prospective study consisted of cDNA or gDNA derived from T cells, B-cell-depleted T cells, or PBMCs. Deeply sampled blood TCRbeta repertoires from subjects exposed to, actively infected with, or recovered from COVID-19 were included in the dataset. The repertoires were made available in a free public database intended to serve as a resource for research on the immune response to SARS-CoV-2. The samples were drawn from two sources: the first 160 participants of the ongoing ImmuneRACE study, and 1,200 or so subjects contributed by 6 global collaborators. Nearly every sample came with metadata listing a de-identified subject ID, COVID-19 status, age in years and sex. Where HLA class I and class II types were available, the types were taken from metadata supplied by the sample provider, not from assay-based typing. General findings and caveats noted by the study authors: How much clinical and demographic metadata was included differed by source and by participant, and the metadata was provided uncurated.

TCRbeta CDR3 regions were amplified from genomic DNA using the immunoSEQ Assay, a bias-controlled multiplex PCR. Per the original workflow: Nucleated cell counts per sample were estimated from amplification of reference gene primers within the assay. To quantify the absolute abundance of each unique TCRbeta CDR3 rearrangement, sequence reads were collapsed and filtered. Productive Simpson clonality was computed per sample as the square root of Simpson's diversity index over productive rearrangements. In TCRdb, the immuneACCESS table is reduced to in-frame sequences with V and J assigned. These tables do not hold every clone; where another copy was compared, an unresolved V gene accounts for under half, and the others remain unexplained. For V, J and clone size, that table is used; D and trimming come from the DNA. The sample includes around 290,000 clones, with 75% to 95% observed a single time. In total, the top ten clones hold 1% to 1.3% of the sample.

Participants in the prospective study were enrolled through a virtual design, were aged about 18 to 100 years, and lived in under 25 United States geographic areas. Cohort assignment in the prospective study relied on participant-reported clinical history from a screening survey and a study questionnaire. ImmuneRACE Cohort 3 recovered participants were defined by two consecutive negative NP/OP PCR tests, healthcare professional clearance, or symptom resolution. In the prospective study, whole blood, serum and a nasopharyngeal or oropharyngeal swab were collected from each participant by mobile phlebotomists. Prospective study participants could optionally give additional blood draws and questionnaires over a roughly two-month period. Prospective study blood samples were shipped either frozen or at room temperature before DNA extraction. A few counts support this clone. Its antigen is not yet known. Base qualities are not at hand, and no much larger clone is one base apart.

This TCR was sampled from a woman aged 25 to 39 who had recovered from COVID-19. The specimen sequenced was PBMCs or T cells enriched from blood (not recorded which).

The nucleotide sequence reads TGTGCCAGCAGCCCTGGGGGACTAGACAAGTCCCAATTTGAGTTCTTC. The resulting protein is CASSPGGLDKSQFEFF. The chain is made from TRBV7-8 and TRBJ2-1; 8 bases in between match TRBD2. V is trimmed back by 5 bases and J by 14 bases, and the junction contains 20 bases that no gene match accounts for. The CDR3 contains 16 residues, cysteine and phenylalanine counted. Only the CDR3 region is kept as DNA, spanning 48 bases read in frame from base 1. Reading the germline V gene gives CDR1 SGHVS and CDR2 FQNEAQ. Reference TRBV7-8 and TRBJ2-1 proteins supply the regions before and after the CDR3; the full variable domain is: GAGVSQSPRYKVAKRGQDVALRCDPISGHVSLFWYQQALGQGPEFLTYFQNEAQLDKSGLPSDRFFAERPEGSVSTLKIQRTQQEDSAVYLCASSPGGLDKSQFEFFGPGTRLTVL.